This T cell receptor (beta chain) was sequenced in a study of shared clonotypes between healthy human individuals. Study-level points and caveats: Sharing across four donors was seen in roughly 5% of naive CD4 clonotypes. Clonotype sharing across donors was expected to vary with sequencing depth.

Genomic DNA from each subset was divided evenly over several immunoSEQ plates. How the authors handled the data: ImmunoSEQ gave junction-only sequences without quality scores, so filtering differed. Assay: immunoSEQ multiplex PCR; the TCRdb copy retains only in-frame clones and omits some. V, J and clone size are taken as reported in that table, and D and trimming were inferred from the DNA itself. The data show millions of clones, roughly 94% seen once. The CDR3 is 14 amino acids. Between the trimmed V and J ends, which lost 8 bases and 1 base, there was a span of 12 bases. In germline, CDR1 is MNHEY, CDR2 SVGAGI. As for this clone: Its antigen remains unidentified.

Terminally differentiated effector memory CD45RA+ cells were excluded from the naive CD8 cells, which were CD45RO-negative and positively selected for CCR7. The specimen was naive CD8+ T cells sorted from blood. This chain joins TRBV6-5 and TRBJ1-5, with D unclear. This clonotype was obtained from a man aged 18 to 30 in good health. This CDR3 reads CASGPVLSNQPQHF. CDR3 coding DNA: TGTGCCAGCGGCCCTGTTTTGAGCAATCAGCCCCAGCATTTT.